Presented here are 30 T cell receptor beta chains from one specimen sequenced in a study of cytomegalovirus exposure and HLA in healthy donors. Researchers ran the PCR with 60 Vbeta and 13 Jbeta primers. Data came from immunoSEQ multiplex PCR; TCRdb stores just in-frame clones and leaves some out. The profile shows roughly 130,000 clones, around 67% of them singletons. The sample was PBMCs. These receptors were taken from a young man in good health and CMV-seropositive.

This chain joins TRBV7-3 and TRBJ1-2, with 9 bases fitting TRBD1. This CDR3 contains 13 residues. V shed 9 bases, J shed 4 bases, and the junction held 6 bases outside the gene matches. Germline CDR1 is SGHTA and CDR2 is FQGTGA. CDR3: CARDRGWPYGYTF. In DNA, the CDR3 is TGTGCCAGAGACAGGGGGTGGCCCTATGGCTACACCTTC.

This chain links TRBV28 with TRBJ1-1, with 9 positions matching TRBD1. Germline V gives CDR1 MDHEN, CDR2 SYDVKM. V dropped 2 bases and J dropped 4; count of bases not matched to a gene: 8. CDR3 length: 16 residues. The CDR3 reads CASSLLGTGRITEAFF. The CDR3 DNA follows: TGTGCCAGCAGTTTACTCGGGACAGGGCGTATCACTGAAGCTTTCTTT. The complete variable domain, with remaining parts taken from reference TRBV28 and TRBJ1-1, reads DVKVTQSSRYLVKRTGEKVFLECVQDMDHENMFWYRQDPGLGLRLIYFSYDVKMKEKGDIPEGYSVSREKKERFSLILESASTNQTSMYLCASSLLGTGRITEAFFGQGTRLTVV.

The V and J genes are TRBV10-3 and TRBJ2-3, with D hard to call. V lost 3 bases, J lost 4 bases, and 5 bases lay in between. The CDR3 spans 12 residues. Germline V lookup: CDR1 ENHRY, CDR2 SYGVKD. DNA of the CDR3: TGTGCCATCAGTGATATCTCAGATACGCAGTATTTT. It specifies CAISDISDTQYF.

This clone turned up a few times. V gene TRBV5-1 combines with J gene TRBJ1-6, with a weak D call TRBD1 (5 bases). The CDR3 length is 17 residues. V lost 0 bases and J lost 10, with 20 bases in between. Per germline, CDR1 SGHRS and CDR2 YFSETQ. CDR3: CASSLGEGIRQSSPLHF. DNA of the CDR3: TGCGCCAGCAGCTTGGGGGAGGGGATCCGTCAGAGCTCACCCCTCCACTTT.

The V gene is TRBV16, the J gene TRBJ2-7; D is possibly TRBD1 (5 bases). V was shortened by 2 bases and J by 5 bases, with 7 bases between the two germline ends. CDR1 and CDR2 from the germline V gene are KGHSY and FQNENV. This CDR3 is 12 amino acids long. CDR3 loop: CASSQGAHEQYF. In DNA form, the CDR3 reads TGTGCCAGCAGCCAAGGGGCCCACGAGCAGTACTTC.

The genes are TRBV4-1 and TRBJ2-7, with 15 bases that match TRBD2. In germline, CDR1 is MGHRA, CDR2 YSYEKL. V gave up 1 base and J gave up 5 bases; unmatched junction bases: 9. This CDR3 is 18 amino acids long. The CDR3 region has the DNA TGCGCCAGCAGCCAAGCGACAGGGACTAGCGGGAGGTCACACGAGCAGTACTTC. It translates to CASSQATGTSGRSHEQYF.

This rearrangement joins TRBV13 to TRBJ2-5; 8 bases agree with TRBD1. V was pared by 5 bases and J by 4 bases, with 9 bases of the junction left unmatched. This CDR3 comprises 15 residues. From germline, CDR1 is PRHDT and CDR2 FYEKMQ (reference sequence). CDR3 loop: CASSQITTGGETQYF. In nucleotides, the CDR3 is TGTGCCAGCAGCCAGATAACAACAGGGGGAGAGACCCAGTACTTC.

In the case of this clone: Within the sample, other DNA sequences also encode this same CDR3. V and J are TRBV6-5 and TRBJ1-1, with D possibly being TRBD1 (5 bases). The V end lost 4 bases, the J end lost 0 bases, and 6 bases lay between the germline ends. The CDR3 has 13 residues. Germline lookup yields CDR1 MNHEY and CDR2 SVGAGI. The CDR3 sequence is CASSSTVNTEAFF. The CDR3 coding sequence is TGTGCCAGCAGTTCGACAGTGAACACTGAAGCTTTCTTT.

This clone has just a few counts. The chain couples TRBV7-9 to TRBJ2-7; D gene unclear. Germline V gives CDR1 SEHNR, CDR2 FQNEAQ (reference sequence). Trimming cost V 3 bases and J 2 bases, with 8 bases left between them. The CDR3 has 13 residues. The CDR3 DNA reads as TGTGCCAGCAGCTTTGCGGCCGCCTACGAGCAGTACTTC. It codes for CASSFAAAYEQYF.

The CDR3 here is CASSRQGPTVEQYF. The CDR3 DNA reads TGTGCCAGCAGCAGACAGGGACCGACGGTCGAGCAGTACTTC. The chain has TRBV7-3 and TRBJ2-7; TRBD1 matches at 7 bases. The CDR3 contains 14 residues. Germline V lookup: CDR1 SGHTA, CDR2 FQGTGA. V trimming: 5 bases; J trimming: 6 bases; junction bases outside the gene matches: 10. Variable domain in full (rest from reference TRBV7-3 and TRBJ2-7): GAGVSQTPSNKVTEKGKYVELRCDPISGHTALYWYRQSLGQGPEFLIYFQGTGAADDSGLPNDRFFAVRPEGSVSTLKIQRTERGDSAVYLCASSRQGPTVEQYFGPGTRLTVT.

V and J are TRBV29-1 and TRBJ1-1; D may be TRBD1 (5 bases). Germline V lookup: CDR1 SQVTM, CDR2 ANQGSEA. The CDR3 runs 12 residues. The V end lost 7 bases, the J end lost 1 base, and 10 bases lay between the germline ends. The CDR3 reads CSARRGNTEAFF. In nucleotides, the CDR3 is TGCAGCGCCCGAAGGGGGAACACTGAAGCTTTCTTT.

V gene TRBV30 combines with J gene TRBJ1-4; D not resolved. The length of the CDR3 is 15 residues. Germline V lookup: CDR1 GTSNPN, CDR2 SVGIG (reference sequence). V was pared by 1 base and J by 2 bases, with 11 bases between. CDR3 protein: CAWSAGIVTNEKLFF. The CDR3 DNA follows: TGTGCCTGGAGTGCCGGGATTGTGACTAATGAAAAACTGTTTTTT.

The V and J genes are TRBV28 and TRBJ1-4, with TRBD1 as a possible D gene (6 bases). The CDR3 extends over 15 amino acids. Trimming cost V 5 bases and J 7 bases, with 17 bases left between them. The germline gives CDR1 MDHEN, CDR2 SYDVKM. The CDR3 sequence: CASSLQGRVAEKLFF. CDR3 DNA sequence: TGTGCCAGCAGTCTCCAGGGGCGGGTGGCTGAAAAACTGTTTTTT.

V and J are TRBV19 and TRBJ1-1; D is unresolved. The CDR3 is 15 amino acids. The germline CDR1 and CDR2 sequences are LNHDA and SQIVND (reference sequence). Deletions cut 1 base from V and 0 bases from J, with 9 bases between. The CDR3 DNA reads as TGTGCCAGTAGTATAGTGTCGGCGGTGAACACTGAAGCTTTCTTT. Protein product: CASSIVSAVNTEAFF.

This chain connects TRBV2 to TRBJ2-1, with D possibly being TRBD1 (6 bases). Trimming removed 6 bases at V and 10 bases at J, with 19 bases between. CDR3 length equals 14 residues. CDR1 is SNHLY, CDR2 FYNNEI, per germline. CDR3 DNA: TGTGCCAGCAGGGCTTTTGGGGGCGAAAGGGAGCAGTTCTTC. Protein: CASRAFGGEREQFF.

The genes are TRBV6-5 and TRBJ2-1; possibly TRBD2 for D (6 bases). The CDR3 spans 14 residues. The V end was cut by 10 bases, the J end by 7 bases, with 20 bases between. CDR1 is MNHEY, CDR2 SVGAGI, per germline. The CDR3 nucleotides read TGTGCCACCAAAGGCGGCGGGGCGGAGAATGAGCAGTTCTTC. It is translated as CATKGGGAENEQFF.

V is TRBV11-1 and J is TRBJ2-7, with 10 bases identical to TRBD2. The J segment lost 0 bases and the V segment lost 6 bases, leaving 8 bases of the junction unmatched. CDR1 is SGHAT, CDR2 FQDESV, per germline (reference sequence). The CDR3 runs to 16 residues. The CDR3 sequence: CASRAPGTSASYEQYF. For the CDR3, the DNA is TGTGCCAGCAGAGCGCCCGGGACTAGCGCCTCCTACGAGCAGTACTTC.

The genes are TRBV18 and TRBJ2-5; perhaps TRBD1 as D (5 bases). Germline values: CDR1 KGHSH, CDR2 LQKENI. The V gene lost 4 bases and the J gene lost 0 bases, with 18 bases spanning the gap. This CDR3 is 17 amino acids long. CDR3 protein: CASSRKPPRTHQETQYF. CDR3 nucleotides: TGTGCCAGCTCACGCAAACCCCCTAGGACACACCAAGAGACCCAGTACTTC.

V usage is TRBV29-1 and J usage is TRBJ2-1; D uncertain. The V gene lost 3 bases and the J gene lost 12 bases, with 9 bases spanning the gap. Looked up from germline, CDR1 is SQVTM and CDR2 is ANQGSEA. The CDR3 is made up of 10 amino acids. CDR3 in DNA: TGCAGCGTTGAGCGCGGTACGCAGTTCTTC. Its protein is CSVERGTQFF.

In DNA, the CDR3 is TGTGCCAGCAGCCGTCGGACAGGGAACACCGGGGAGCTGTTTTTT. It yields the protein CASSRRTGNTGELFF. The chain joins TRBV7-2 to TRBJ2-2; TRBD1 agrees at 7 bases. There are 15 residues in the CDR3. V was clipped by 5 bases and J by 1 base; unmatched bases: 4. In germline, CDR1 is SGHTA, CDR2 FQGNSA. The full variable domain, rest sourced from reference TRBV7-2 and TRBJ2-2, is GAGVSQSPSNKVTEKGKDVELRCDPISGHTALYWYRQSLGQGLEFLIYFQGNSAPDKSGLPSDRFSAERTGGSVSTLTIQRTQQEDSAVYLCASSRRTGNTGELFFGEGSRLTVL.

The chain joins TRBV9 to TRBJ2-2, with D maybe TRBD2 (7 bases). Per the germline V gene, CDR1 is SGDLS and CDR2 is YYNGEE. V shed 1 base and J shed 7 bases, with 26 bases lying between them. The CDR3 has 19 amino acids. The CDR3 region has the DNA TGTGCCAGCAGCGTATCCCACCCTGGCGGGGGCGAGCTCGACGGGGAGCTGTTTTTT. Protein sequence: CASSVSHPGGGELDGELFF.

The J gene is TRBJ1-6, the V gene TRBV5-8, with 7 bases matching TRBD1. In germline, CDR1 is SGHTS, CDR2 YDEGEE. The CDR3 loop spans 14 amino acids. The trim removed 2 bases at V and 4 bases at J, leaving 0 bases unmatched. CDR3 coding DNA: TGTGCCAGCAGCTTACAGGGGTATAATTCACCCCTCCACTTT. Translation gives CASSLQGYNSPLHF.

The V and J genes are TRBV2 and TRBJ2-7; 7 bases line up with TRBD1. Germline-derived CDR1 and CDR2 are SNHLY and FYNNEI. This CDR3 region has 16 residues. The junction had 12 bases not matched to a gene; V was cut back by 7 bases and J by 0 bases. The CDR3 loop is CASTRWSGGASYEQYF. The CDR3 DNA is TGTGCCAGCACCAGATGGTCAGGGGGAGCCTCCTACGAGCAGTACTTC.

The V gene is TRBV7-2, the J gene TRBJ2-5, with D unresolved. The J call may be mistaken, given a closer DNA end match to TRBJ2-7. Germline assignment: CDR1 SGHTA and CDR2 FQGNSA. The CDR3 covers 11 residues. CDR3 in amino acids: CASSSYYEQYF. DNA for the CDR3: TGTGCCAGCAGCTCTTACTACGAGCAGTACTTC.

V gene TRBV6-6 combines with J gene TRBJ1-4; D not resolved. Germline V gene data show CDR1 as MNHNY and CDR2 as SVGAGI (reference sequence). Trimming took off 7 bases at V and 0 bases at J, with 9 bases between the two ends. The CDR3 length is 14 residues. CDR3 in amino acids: CASTRPTTNEKLFF. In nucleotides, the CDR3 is TGTGCCAGCACTAGACCGACAACTAATGAAAAACTGTTTTTT.

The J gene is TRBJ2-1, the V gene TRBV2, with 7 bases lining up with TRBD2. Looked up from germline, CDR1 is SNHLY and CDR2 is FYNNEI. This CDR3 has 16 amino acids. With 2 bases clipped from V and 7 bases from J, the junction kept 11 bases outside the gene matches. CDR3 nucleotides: TGTGCCAGCAGTGAAATCGGGGGAGGGTATTGGAATGAGCAGTTCTTC. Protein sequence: CASSEIGGGYWNEQFF.

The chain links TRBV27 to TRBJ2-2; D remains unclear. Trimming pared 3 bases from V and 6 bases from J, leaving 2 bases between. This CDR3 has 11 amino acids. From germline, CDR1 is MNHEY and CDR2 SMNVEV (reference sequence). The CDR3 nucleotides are TGTGCCAGCAGTTTCGCCGGGGAGCTGTTTTTT. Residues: CASSFAGELFF.

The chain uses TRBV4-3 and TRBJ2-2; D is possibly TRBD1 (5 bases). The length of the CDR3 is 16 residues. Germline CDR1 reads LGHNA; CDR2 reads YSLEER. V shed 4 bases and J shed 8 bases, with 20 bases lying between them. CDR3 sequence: CASSRDAGPSSGELFF. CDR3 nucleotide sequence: TGCGCCAGCAGCCGAGATGCAGGGCCCTCTTCTGGGGAGCTGTTTTTT.

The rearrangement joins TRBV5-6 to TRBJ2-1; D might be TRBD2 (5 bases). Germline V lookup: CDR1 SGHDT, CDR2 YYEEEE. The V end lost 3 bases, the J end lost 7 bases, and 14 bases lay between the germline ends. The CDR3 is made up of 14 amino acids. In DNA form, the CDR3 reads TGTGCCAGCAGCTCTACCGGGATCTTGAATGAGCAGTTCTTC. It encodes CASSSTGILNEQFF.

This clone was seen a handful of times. The CDR3 loop is CASSLNRGGQPQHF. In nucleotides, the CDR3 is TGTGCCAGCAGCTTAAACAGGGGAGGCCAGCCCCAGCATTTT. This chain joins TRBV7-2 and TRBJ1-5; 7 nucleotides line up with TRBD1. The CDR3 consists of 14 residues. Germline loops: CDR1 SGHTA, CDR2 FQGNSA. V shed 2 bases, J shed 7 bases, and the junction held 5 bases outside the gene matches.